This T cell receptor beta chain was found in a study of blood T cell repertoires in COVID-19. Overall study: Sites across the United States, Italy and Spain contributed samples from acute and convalescent COVID-19. The cDNA or gDNA used as material had been derived from T cells, B-cell-depleted T cells, or PBMCs.

Remarks on this clone: Other DNA sequences in the sample encode the same CDR3.

The J segment lost 4 bases and the V segment lost 3 bases, leaving 1 base of the junction unmatched. CDR1 and CDR2 from the germline V gene are MRHNA and SNTAGT. The CDR3 is 14 amino acids. Profiling relied on immunoSEQ multiplex PCR, and the TCRdb table lists in-frame clones only, not all of them. The sample shows around 250,000 clones, approximately 90% of them seen only once. Participant ages covered roughly 18 to 89 years across about 22 US areas. No more than 2 weeks before study entry, exposed participants had met a case of COVID-19. This receptor was identified in a man aged 40-50 years who had been exposed to COVID-19. Sequencing input: PBMCs or T cells enriched from blood (not recorded which). The genes are TRBV6-4 and TRBJ2-1; 9 bases fit TRBD2. The CDR3 sequence: CASSERGGYNEQFF. CDR3 DNA: TGTGCCAGCAGTGAGCGGGGGGGGTACAATGAGCAGTTCTTC.